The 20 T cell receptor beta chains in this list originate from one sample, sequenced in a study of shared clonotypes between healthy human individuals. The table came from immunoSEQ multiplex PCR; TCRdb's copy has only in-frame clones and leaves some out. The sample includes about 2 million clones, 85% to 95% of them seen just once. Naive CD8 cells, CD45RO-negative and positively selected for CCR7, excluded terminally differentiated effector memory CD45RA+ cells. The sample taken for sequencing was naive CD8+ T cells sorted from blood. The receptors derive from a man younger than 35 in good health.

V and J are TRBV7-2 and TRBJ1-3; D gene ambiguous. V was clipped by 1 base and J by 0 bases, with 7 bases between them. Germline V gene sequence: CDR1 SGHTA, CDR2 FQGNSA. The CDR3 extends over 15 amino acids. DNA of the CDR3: TGTGCCAGCAGCTTAGTTGGCAGCTCTGGAAACACCATATATTTT. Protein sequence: CASSLVGSSGNTIYF. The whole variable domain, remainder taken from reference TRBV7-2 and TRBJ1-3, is GAGVSQSPSNKVTEKGKDVELRCDPISGHTALYWYRQSLGQGLEFLIYFQGNSAPDKSGLPSDRFSAERTGGSVSTLTIQRTQQEDSAVYLCASSLVGSSGNTIYFGEGSWLTVV.

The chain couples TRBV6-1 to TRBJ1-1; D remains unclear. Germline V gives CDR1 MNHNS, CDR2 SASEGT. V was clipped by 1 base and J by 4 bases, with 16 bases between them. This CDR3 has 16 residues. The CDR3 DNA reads TGTGCCAGCAGTGAAGGTTCGGCCATTTATCTCACTGAAGCTTTCTTT. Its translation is CASSEGSAIYLTEAFF.

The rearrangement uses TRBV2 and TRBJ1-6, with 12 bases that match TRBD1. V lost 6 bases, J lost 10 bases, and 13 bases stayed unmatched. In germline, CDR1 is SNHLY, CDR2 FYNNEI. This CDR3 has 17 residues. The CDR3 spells CASRTGTGGFSGSPLHF. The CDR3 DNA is TGTGCCAGCAGAACCGGGACAGGGGGCTTTTCGGGGTCACCCCTCCACTTT. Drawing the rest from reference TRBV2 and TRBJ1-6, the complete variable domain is EPEVTQTPSHQVTQMGQEVILRCVPISNHLYFYWYRQILGQKVEFLVSFYNNEISEKSEIFDDQFSVERPDGSNFTLKIRSTKLEDSAMYFCASRTGTGGFSGSPLHFGNGTRLTVT.

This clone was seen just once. The CDR3 nucleotides are TGTGCCAGCAGTTTCGGAAATGTTGAAGCTTTCTTT. Its protein is CASSFGNVEAFF. The chain uses TRBV28 and TRBJ1-1; D unresolved. Trimming removed 3 bases from V and 7 bases from J, with 9 bases in between. The length of the CDR3 is 12 residues. Germline V gives CDR1 MDHEN, CDR2 SYDVKM.

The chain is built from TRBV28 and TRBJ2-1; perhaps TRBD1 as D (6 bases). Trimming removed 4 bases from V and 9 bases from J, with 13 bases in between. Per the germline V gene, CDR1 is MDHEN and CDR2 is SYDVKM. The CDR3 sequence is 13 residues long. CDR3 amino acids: CASSSRQVPEQFF. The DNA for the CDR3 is TGTGCCAGCAGTTCTCGACAGGTCCCTGAGCAGTTCTTC.

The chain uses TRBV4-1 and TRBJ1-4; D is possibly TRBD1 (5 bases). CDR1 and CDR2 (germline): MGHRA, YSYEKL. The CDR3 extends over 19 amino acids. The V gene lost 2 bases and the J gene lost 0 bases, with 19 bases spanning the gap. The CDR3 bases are TGCGCCAGCAGCCAATGGTCGGACACTTTAATCACAACTAATGAAAAACTGTTTTTT. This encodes CASSQWSDTLITTNEKLFF.

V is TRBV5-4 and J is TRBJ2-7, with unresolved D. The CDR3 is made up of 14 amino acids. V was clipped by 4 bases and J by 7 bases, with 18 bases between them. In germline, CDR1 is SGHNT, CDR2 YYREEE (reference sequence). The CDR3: CASSRGYSFGEQYF. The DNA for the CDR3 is TGTGCCAGCAGCCGAGGATACTCCTTTGGTGAGCAGTACTTC.

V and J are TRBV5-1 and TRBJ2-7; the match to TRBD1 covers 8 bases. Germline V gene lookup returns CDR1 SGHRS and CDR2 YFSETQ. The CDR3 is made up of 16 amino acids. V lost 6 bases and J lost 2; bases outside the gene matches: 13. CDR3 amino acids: CASTSGPGQDPYEQYF. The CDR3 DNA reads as TGCGCCAGCACCTCGGGACCGGGACAGGACCCCTACGAGCAGTACTTC.

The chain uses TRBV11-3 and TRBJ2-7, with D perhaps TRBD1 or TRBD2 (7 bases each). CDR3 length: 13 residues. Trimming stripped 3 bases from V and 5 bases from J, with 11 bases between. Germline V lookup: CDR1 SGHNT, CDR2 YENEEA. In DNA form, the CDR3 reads TGTGCCAGCAGCTTGACAGGGAGGGACGAGCAGTACTTC. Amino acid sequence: CASSLTGRDEQYF.

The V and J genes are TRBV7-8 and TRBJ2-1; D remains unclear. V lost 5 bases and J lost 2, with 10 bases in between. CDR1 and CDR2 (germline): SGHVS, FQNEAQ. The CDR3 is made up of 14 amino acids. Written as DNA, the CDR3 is TGTGCCAGCAGCAAAACTCCCACCTACAATGAGCAGTTCTTC. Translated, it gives CASSKTPTYNEQFF.

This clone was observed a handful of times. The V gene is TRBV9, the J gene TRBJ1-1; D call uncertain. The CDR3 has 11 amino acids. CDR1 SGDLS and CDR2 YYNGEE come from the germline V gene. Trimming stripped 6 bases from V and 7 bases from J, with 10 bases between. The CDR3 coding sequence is TGTGCCAGCATGGATCCAGGTGAAGCTTTCTTT. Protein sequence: CASMDPGEAFF.

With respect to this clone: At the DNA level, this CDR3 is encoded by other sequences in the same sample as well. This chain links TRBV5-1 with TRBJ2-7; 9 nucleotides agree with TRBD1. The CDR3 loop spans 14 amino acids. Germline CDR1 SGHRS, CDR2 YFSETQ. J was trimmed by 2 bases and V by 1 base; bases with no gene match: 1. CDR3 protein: CASSLRDRAYEQYF. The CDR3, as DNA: TGCGCCAGCAGCTTGAGGGACAGGGCCTACGAGCAGTACTTC.

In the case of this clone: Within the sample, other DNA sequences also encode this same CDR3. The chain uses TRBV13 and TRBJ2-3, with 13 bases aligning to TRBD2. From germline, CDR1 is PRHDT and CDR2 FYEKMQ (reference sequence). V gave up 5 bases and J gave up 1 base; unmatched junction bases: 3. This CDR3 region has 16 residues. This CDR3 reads CASSPGLAGGTDTQYF. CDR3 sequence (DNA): TGTGCCAGCAGCCCCGGACTAGCGGGAGGCACAGATACGCAGTATTTT.

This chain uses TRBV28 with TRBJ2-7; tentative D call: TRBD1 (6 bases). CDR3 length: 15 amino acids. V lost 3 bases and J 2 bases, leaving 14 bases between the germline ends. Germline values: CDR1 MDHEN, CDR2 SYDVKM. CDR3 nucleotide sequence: TGTGCCAGCAGTTTCCCGGACAGAGGCGCCTACGAGCAGTACTTC. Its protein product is CASSFPDRGAYEQYF.

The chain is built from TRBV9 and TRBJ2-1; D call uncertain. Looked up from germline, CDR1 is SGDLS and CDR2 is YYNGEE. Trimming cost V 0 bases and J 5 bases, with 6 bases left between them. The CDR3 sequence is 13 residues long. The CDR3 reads CASSVERNNEQFF. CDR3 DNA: TGTGCCAGCAGCGTAGAGCGAAACAATGAGCAGTTCTTC.

The CDR3 DNA follows: TGTGCCAGCAGTTTAGGTCCGGGGACGGTAAATGAAAAACTGTTTTTT. This encodes CASSLGPGTVNEKLFF. The rearrangement links TRBV27 to TRBJ1-4, with a tentative D call TRBD1 (5 bases). V was shortened by 2 bases and J by 5 bases, with 15 bases between the two germline ends. This CDR3 has 16 amino acids. From germline, CDR1 is MNHEY and CDR2 SMNVEV (reference sequence).

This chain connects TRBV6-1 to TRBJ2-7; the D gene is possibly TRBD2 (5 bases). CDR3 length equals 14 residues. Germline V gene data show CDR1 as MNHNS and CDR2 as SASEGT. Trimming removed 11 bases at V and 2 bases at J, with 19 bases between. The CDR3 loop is CAQALTGRAYEQYF. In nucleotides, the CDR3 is TGTGCCCAAGCACTTACGGGAAGGGCCTACGAGCAGTACTTC.

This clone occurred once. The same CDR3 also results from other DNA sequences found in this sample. The CDR3 protein is CASSQGDRDYEQYF. The CDR3 DNA follows: TGCGCCAGCAGCCAAGGCGACAGGGACTACGAGCAGTACTTC. The rearrangement joins TRBV4-1 to TRBJ2-7, with 7 bases matching TRBD1. The CDR3 contains 14 residues. Germline lookup yields CDR1 MGHRA and CDR2 YSYEKL. V shed 1 base and J 3 bases; nucleotides not matched to a gene: 3.

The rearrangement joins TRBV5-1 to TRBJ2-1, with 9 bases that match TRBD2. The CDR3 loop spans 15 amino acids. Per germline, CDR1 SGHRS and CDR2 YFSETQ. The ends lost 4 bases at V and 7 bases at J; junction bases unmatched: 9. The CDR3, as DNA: TGCGCCAGCAGCGCCTTAGCGGGAGTAATGAATGAGCAGTTCTTC. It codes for CASSALAGVMNEQFF. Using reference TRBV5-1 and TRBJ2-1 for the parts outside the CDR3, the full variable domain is KAGVTQTPRYLIKTRGQQVTLSCSPISGHRSVSWYQQTPGQGLQFLFEYFSETQRNKGNFPGRFSGRQFSNSRSEMNVSTLELGDSALYLCASSALAGVMNEQFFGPGTRLTVL.

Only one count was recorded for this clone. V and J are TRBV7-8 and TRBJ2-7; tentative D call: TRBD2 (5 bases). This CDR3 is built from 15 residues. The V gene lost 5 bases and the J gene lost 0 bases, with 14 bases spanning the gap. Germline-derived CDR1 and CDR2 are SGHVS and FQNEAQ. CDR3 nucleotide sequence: TGTGCCAGCAGCCCGGAAGCGGCGAGCTCCTACGAGCAGTACTTC. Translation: CASSPEAASSYEQYF.